These 29 T cell receptor beta chains were sequenced from one sample in a study of T cells after yellow fever vaccination. TCRdb re-called the 5' RACE reads with MiXCR, one entry per CDR3 protein. The table records hundreds of thousands of distinct CDR3 sequences, approximately 13% of them present only once. Sequenced here: PBMCs, sampled on the day of the yellow fever booster vaccination. These receptors came from a man aged 25-45 years who received the YFV17D yellow fever vaccine.

The V gene is TRBV6-5, the J gene TRBJ2-7; D is perhaps TRBD1 (6 bases). The CDR3 has 17 residues. V lost 2 bases and J lost 0, with 17 bases in between. CDR1 MNHEY and CDR2 SVGAGI come from the germline V gene. This CDR3 reads CASSYLPDRINSYEQYF. The DNA for the CDR3 is TGTGCCAGCAGTTACCTCCCCGACAGGATCAACTCCTACGAGCAGTACTTC.

The chain joins TRBV6-2 or TRBV6-3 to TRBJ2-7, with D unresolved. Germline assignment: CDR1 MNHEY and CDR2 SVGEGT. This CDR3 has 14 amino acids. Trimming cost V 3 bases and J 2 bases, with 11 bases left between them. CDR3: CASSYVQEPYEQYF. CDR3 sequence (DNA): TGTGCCAGCAGTTATGTACAAGAGCCCTACGAGCAGTACTTC.

This clonotype appeared a few times. The J gene is TRBJ2-2, the V gene TRBV20-1; D uncertain. Germline V gene lookup returns CDR1 DFQATT and CDR2 SNEGSKA (reference sequence). V lost 4 bases and J 7 bases, leaving 10 bases between the germline ends. The CDR3 is 12 residues long. Written as DNA, the CDR3 is TGCAGTGCTACGGGCCCGAACGGGGAGCTGTTTTTT. Residues: CSATGPNGELFF.

Comment on this clonotype: A junction end diverges from the germline sequence, so it may reflect a read error. The chain combines TRBV10-3 with TRBJ2-5; 10 nucleotides match TRBD2. The CDR3 is made up of 15 amino acids. Germline CDR1 ENHRY, CDR2 SYGVKD. DNA for the CDR3: TGTGCCATCGGGAAAACTAGCGGGGCTGGAGAGACCGAGTACTTC. Amino acid sequence: CAIGKTSGAGETEYF.

This clonotype was picked up a small number of times. V usage is TRBV6-4 and J usage is TRBJ2-1; TRBD1 is a possible D gene (6 bases). This CDR3 spans 14 amino acids. Trimming shortened V by 6 bases and J by 7 bases, and 16 bases separated the two germline ends. CDR1 MRHNA and CDR2 SNTAGT come from the germline V gene. The CDR3 spells CASSTGHGRNEQFF. As DNA, the CDR3 is TGTGCCAGCAGCACGGGACATGGACGGAATGAGCAGTTCTTC.

The sample holds a few counts of this clonotype. V and J are TRBV7-9 and TRBJ2-3; D ambiguous. V was shortened by 1 base and J by 0 bases, with 11 bases between the two germline ends. The CDR3 contains 16 residues. The germline V gene has CDR1 SEHNR and CDR2 FQNEAQ (reference sequence). The CDR3 spells CASSLGMALSTDTQYF. CDR3 DNA sequence: TGTGCCAGCAGCTTAGGAATGGCCTTAAGCACAGATACGCAGTATTTT.

The chain is built from TRBV4-2 and TRBJ2-3, with D possibly being TRBD2 (8 bases). V lost 1 base and J 6 bases, leaving 14 bases between the germline ends. Germline V gene data show CDR1 as LGHNA and CDR2 as YNFKEQ. CDR3 length equals 15 residues. DNA for the CDR3: TGTGCCAGCAGCCAAGCGGGAGGGGGCGCGGATACGCAGTATTTT. Translated: CASSQAGGGADTQYF.

The chain has TRBV5-1 and TRBJ2-2; 7 nucleotides match TRBD1. J gave up 5 bases and V 6 bases, and 10 bases lay outside the gene matches. Germline CDR1 SGHRS, CDR2 YFSETQ. The CDR3 is 15 residues long. The chain's CDR3 is CASNPLSTGTGELFF. In DNA form, the CDR3 reads TGCGCCAGCAACCCGCTCTCGACAGGGACCGGGGAGCTGTTTTTT.

There are many counts of this clonotype. The CDR3 nucleotides read TGTGCCAGCAGTGAAGCTCGGCAGACCGGGGAGCTGTTTTTT. Protein sequence: CASSEARQTGELFF. The chain links TRBV6-1 to TRBJ2-2; D gene unclear. V shed 0 bases and J shed 5 bases, with 7 bases lying between them. Germline V gene data show CDR1 as MNHNS and CDR2 as SASEGT. This CDR3 is built from 14 residues.

This chain links TRBV6-2 or TRBV6-3 with TRBJ2-7; 7 nucleotides line up with TRBD1. This CDR3 has 13 residues. The germline CDR1 and CDR2 sequences are MNHEY and SVGEGT. The trim removed 11 bases at V and 0 bases at J, leaving 7 bases unmatched. CDR3 in DNA: TGTGCCCATGCCGGACAGGTCTCCTACGAGCAGTACTTC. It is translated as CAHAGQVSYEQYF.

This clonotype came up many times. The V call is TRBV29-1, the J call TRBJ2-2; 8 bases agree with TRBD2. Germline-derived CDR1 and CDR2 are SQVTM and ANQGSEA. The CDR3 length is 12 residues. V gave up 3 bases and J gave up 6 bases; unmatched junction bases: 0. CDR3: CSVDSGAGELFF. For the CDR3, the DNA is TGCAGCGTTGATAGCGGGGCCGGGGAGCTGTTTTTT.

The V gene is TRBV18, the J gene TRBJ2-3; 10 bases fit TRBD2. The V gene end was trimmed by 3 bases and the J gene end by 0 bases; junction bases not matched to a gene: 6. The CDR3 sequence is 17 residues long. Germline V gene data show CDR1 as KGHSH and CDR2 as LQKENI. The CDR3: CASSPIGTSESTDTQYF. The CDR3 bases are TGTGCCAGCTCACCGATCGGGACTAGCGAGAGCACAGATACGCAGTATTTT. Supplemented by reference TRBV18 and TRBJ2-3, the full variable domain reads NAGVMQNPRHLVRRRGQEARLRCSPMKGHSHVYWYRQLPEEGLKFMVYLQKENIIDESGMPKERFSAEFPKEGPSILRIQQVVRGDSAAYFCASSPIGTSESTDTQYFGPGTRLTVL.

V gene TRBV6-2 or TRBV6-3 combines with J gene TRBJ2-4, with 9 bases fitting TRBD1. Germline CDR1 and CDR2: MNHEY and SVGEGT. Trimming at V came to 6 bases and at J to 2 bases, leaving 8 bases not matched to a gene. This CDR3 region has 16 residues. The CDR3 region has the DNA TGTGCCAGCAGACACCAACAGGGGGCTTCCAAAAACATTCAGTACTTC. It encodes CASRHQQGASKNIQYF.

This clonotype was observed a few times. The V call is TRBV4-1, the J call TRBJ2-1; maybe TRBD2 (6 bases). Germline V gene lookup returns CDR1 MGHRA and CDR2 YSYEKL. V was pared by 3 bases and J by 15 bases, with 12 bases between. The CDR3 covers 11 residues. The CDR3 DNA follows: TGCGCCAGCAGCCAGGGGACTGATCCGTTCTTC. Amino acids: CASSQGTDPFF.

The chain recombines TRBV7-2 with TRBJ2-3; D gene ambiguous. Germline CDR1 SGHTA, CDR2 FQGNSA. The CDR3 contains 17 residues. Trimming stripped 1 base from V and 0 bases from J, with 14 bases between. The CDR3 is CASSLGIPPPSTDTQYF. The CDR3 DNA reads as TGTGCCAGCAGCTTAGGGATACCGCCTCCTAGCACAGATACGCAGTATTTT.

The J gene is TRBJ2-7, the V gene TRBV6-2 or TRBV6-3, with 9 nucleotides matching TRBD2. The CDR3 runs to 16 residues. V lost 5 bases and J lost 2; bases outside the gene matches: 10. The V gene's germline CDR1 is MNHEY and CDR2 SVGEGT. CDR3 DNA: TGTGCCAGCAGTCGCTCCCGACTAGCGGAGACCTACGAGCAGTACTTC. Translation: CASSRSRLAETYEQYF.

There are a few counts of this clonotype. The chain recombines TRBV15 with TRBJ2-2; D is uncertain. The CDR3 consists of 14 residues. V lost 4 bases to trimming and J lost 14 bases, with 20 bases between them. Per the germline V gene, CDR1 is LNHNV and CDR2 is YYDKDF (reference sequence). The CDR3 DNA sequence: TGTGCCACCAGCACCGTTTTTTCGCACCAAGTTCTGTTTTTT. Translated, it gives CATSTVFSHQVLFF.

The CDR3 here is CASGTSRWEQFF. The CDR3, as DNA: TGTGCCAGCGGGACTAGCAGGTGGGAGCAGTTCTTC. V and J are TRBV6-1 and TRBJ2-1; 9 bases match TRBD2. Germline CDR1 and CDR2: MNHNS and SASEGT. J gave up 10 bases and V 8 bases, and 6 bases lay outside the gene matches. The CDR3 sequence is 12 residues long.

This clonotype was observed a handful of times. The V gene is TRBV4-3, the J gene TRBJ2-4; 10 nucleotides line up with TRBD2. The CDR3 has 16 residues. The V gene end was trimmed by 0 bases and the J gene end by 11 bases; junction bases not matched to a gene: 10. Germline V lookup: CDR1 LGHNA, CDR2 YSLEER. CDR3 sequence (DNA): TGCGCCAGCAGCCAAGATCTGTCCAGCGGGGGGGTGGTTCAGTACTTC. Translation gives CASSQDLSSGGVVQYF.

This clonotype was counted a few times. The rearrangement links TRBV20-1 to TRBJ1-5; the D is unclear. Germline V gene sequence: CDR1 DFQATT, CDR2 SNEGSKA (reference sequence). Trimming shortened V by 5 bases and J by 3 bases, and 11 bases separated the two germline ends. The CDR3 length is 13 residues. This CDR3 reads CSADREVNQPQHF. CDR3 nucleotide sequence: TGCAGTGCTGACCGGGAGGTCAATCAGCCCCAGCATTTT.

This chain connects TRBV19 to TRBJ1-1; D is perhaps TRBD1 (5 bases). CDR1 and CDR2 from the germline V gene are LNHDA and SQIVND (reference sequence). The CDR3 covers 12 residues. V gave up 9 bases and J gave up 4 bases, with 12 bases separating them. The CDR3 sequence is CASRERGTEAFF. CDR3 DNA: TGTGCCAGCAGGGAAAGGGGCACTGAAGCTTTCTTT.

The chain uses TRBV6-1 and TRBJ2-1, with D possibly matching TRBD2 (6 bases). Germline loops: CDR1 MNHNS, CDR2 SASEGT. V dropped 10 bases and J dropped 1 base, with 17 bases sitting between them. The CDR3 is 15 amino acids. The CDR3 sequence is CATSTGTPSYNEQFF. The CDR3 nucleotides are TGTGCCACTTCCACCGGGACTCCTTCCTACAATGAGCAGTTCTTC.

This chain joins TRBV29-1 and TRBJ2-1; D not resolved. This CDR3 is 16 amino acids long. Trimming pared 0 bases from V and 1 base from J, leaving 13 bases between. CDR1 and CDR2 (germline): SQVTM, ANQGSEA. The DNA for the CDR3 is TGCAGCGTTGAAGATCACGGCTCCCTGTCCTACAATGAGCAGTTCTTC. This encodes CSVEDHGSLSYNEQFF.

This clonotype appeared a few times. The rearrangement links TRBV18 to TRBJ1-2; possibly TRBD1 for D (5 bases). Germline CDR1 is KGHSH and CDR2 is LQKENI. The V gene lost 6 bases and the J gene lost 4 bases, with 15 bases spanning the gap. This CDR3 has 14 amino acids. CDR3 DNA sequence: TGTGCCAGCTCCCATTTGACAGCCCTCTATGGCTACACCTTC. Amino acids: CASSHLTALYGYTF.

This clonotype was counted ten times or more. The rearrangement links TRBV12-3 or TRBV12-4 to TRBJ2-5, with a possible D match to TRBD2 (5 bases). Trimming took off 2 bases at V and 5 bases at J, with 9 bases between the two ends. The CDR3 runs to 13 residues. The CDR3 DNA is TGTGCCAGCAGTTTATCCGGGGTCGAGACCCAGTACTTC. Encoded protein: CASSLSGVETQYF.

This clonotype was observed many times. The V gene is TRBV20-1, the J gene TRBJ2-2; D perhaps matches TRBD2 (5 bases). Trimming left V 0 bases short and J 8 bases short, with 19 bases between. Germline V CDR1 and CDR2: DFQATT, SNEGSKA (reference sequence). CDR3 length: 16 residues. The CDR3 loop reads CSAREALAGYAGELFF. As DNA, the CDR3 is TGCAGTGCTAGAGAAGCGCTTGCGGGTTATGCGGGGGAGCTGTTTTTT.

This clonotype showed up many times. The rearrangement links TRBV20-1 to TRBJ2-7; TRBD2 matches 9 bases. The germline V gene encodes CDR1 DFQATT and CDR2 SNEGSKA (reference sequence). This CDR3 contains 15 residues. V gave up 1 base and J gave up 4 bases; unmatched junction bases: 8. CDR3 DNA sequence: TGCAGTGCTAGAGTCGGTAGCGGGAGATATTACGAGCAGTACTTC. It translates to CSARVGSGRYYEQYF.

The chain uses TRBV27 and TRBJ2-7; no reliable D call. Per germline, CDR1 MNHEY and CDR2 SMNVEV (reference sequence). The CDR3 extends over 13 amino acids. Trimming left V 5 bases short and J 3 bases short, with 11 bases between. CDR3 in DNA: TGTGCCAGCAGTGCTCGGATTGACTACGAGCAGTACTTC. This sequence encodes CASSARIDYEQYF.

The chain has TRBV27 and TRBJ1-5; D is unresolved. The CDR3 length is 14 residues. Germline lookup yields CDR1 MNHEY and CDR2 SMNVEV (reference sequence). The V gene lost 6 bases and the J gene lost 0 bases, with 9 bases spanning the gap. Here the CDR3 DNA reads TGTGCCAGCAGCACTGAATATAGCAATCAGCCCCAGCATTTT. It yields the protein CASSTEYSNQPQHF.